This TCR beta chain was profiled in a study of sequential checkpoint blockade in melanoma. At the level of the study: After both sequences, patients received maintenance nivolumab.

Described treatment: randomized to nivolumab then ipilimumab (arm A) or the reverse (arm B). DNA-damaging chemotherapy had not been given to any patient beforehand. Sorted cells were live CD3+CD8+, lacking CD19 and CD56, from PBMCs. The CDR3 loop spans 15 amino acids. V was clipped by 4 bases and J by 4 bases, with 13 bases between them. CDR1 and CDR2 (germline): MNHEY, SMNVEV (reference sequence). Using immunoSEQ multiplex PCR, the repertoire was profiled, and TCRdb retains in-frame clones only, with some absent. This sample has 25,000 to 30,000 clones, with approximately 80% found just once. The sequence came from a human donor with melanoma. Sequencing was performed on CD8+ T cells sorted from blood (inferred from file names), taken from a patient given nivolumab and ipilimumab in sequence. The chain employs TRBV27 and TRBJ2-2; no firm D call. The CDR3 region has the DNA TGTGCCAGCAGTTCCCCCCGAGAGTCCACCGGGGAGCTGTTTTTT. This codes for CASSSPRESTGELFF.